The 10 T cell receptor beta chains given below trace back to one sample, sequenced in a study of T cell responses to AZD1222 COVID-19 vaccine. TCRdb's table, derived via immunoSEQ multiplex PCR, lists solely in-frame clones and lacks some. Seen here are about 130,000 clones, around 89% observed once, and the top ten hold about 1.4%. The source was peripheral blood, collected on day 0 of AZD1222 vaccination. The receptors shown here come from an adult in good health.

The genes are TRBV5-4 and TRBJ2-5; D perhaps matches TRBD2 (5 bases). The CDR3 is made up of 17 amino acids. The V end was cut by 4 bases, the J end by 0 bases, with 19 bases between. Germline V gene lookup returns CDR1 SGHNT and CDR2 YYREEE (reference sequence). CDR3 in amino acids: CASSPAVGELDQETQYF. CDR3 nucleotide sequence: TGTGCCAGCAGCCCAGCGGTCGGGGAGCTGGACCAAGAGACCCAGTACTTC.

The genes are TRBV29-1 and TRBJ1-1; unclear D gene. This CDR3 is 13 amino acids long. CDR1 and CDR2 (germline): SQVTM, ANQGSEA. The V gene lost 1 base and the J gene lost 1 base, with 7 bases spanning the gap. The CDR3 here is CSVEGAGNTEAFF. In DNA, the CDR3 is TGCAGCGTTGAAGGGGCAGGGAACACTGAAGCTTTCTTT.

This chain's CDR3 is CASSLGVGNQPQHF. The CDR3 nucleotides are TGCGCCAGCAGCTTAGGGGTGGGCAATCAGCCCCAGCATTTT. J is TRBJ1-5 and V is TRBV5-1; D perhaps matches TRBD1 (5 bases). The germline V gene encodes CDR1 SGHRS and CDR2 YFSETQ. This CDR3 is 14 amino acids long. Trimming shortened V by 2 bases and J by 2 bases, and 8 bases separated the two germline ends. The entire variable domain, with the rest obtained from reference TRBV5-1 and TRBJ1-5, is as follows: KAGVTQTPRYLIKTRGQQVTLSCSPISGHRSVSWYQQTPGQGLQFLFEYFSETQRNKGNFPGRFSGRQFSNSRSEMNVSTLELGDSALYLCASSLGVGNQPQHFGDGTRLSIL.

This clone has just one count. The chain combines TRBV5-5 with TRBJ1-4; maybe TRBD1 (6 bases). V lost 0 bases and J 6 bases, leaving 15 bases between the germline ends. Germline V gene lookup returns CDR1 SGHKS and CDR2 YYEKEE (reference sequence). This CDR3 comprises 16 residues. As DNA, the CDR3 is TGTGCCAGCAGCTTGGGGACAGACAGTGAAGATGAAAAACTGTTTTTT. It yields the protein CASSLGTDSEDEKLFF.

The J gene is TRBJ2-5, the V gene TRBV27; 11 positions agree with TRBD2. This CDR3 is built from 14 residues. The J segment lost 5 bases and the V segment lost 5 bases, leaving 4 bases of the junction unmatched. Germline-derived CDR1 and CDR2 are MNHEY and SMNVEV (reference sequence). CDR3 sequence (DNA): TGTGCCAGCAGTACTAGCGGGAGTGCGGAGACCCAGTACTTC. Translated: CASSTSGSAETQYF.

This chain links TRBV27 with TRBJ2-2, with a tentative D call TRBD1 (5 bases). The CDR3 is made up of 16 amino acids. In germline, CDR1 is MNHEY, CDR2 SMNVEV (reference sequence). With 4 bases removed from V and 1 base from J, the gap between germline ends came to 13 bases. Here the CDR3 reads CASSSYRTMNTGELFF. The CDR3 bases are TGTGCCAGCAGTTCCTACCGGACAATGAACACCGGGGAGCTGTTTTTT.

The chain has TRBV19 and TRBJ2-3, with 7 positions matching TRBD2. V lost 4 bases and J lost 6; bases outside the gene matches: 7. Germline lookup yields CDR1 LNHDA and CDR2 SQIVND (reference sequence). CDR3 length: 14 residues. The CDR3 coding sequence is TGTGCCAGTAGTACCGGACTAGTTGGGGATACGCAGTATTTT. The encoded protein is CASSTGLVGDTQYF.

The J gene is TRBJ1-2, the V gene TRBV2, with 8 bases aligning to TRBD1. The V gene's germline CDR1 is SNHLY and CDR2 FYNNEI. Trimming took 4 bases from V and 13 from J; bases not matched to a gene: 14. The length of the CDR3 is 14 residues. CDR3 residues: CASSAAGTGSSSTF. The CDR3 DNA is TGTGCCAGCAGTGCGGCCGGGACAGGCTCATCGTCCACCTTC. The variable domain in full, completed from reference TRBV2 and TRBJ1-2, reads EPEVTQTPSHQVTQMGQEVILRCVPISNHLYFYWYRQILGQKVEFLVSFYNNEISEKSEIFDDQFSVERPDGSNFTLKIRSTKLEDSAMYFCASSAAGTGSSSTFGSGTRLTVV.

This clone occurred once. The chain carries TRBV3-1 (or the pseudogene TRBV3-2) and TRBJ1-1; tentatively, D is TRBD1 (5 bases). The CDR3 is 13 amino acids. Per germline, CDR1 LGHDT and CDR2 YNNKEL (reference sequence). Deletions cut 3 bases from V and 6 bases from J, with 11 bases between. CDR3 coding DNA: TGTGCCAGCAGCCAGGGGCCCCGGGCTGAAGCTTTCTTT. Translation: CASSQGPRAEAFF.

CDR3 sequence (DNA): TGTGCCAGCAGCGAACTTTCCTACGAGCAGTACTTC. This translates into CASSELSYEQYF. This chain uses TRBV2 with TRBJ2-7; D uncertain. Germline CDR1 and CDR2: SNHLY and FYNNEI. The CDR3 contains 12 residues. Trimming pared 6 bases from V and 1 base from J, leaving 7 bases between.